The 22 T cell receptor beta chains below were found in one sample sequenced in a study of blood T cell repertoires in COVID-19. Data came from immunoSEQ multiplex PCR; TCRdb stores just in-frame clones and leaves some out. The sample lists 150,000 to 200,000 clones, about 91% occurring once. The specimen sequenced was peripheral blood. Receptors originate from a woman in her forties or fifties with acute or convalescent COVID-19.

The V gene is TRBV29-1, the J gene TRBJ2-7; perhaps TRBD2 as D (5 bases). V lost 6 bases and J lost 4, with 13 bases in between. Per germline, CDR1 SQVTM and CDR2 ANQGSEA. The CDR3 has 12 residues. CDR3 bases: TGCAGCGTGACCGAACGGGGTTACGAGCAGTACTTC. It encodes CSVTERGYEQYF.

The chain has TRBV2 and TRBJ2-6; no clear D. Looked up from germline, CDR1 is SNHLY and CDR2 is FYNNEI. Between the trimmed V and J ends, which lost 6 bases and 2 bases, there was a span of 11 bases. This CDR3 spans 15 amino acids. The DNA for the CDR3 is TGTGCCAGCAGGAGCCAAATGGCTGGGGCCAACGTCCTGACTTTC. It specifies CASRSQMAGANVLTF.

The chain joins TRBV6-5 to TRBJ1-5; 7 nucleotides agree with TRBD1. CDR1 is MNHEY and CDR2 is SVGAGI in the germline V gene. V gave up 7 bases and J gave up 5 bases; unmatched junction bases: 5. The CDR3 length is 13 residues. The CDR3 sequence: CASKGARYQPQHF. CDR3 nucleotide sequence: TGTGCCAGCAAGGGGGCAAGGTATCAGCCCCAGCATTTT.

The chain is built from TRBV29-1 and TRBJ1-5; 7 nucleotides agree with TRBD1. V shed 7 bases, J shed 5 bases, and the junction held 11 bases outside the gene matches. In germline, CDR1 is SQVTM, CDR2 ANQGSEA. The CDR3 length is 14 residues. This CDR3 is CSAAEGTADQPQHF. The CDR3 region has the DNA TGCAGCGCAGCAGAAGGGACAGCGGATCAGCCCCAGCATTTT.

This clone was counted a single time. The CDR3 here is CASSLRPGIPSPLHF. The CDR3 nucleotides read TGTGCCAGCAGCTTACGCCCAGGCATTCCTTCACCCCTCCACTTT. This chain links TRBV11-2 with TRBJ1-6; D uncertain. The germline V and J ends were trimmed by 2 bases and 9 bases, with 14 bases remaining between them. Looked up from germline, CDR1 is SGHAT and CDR2 is FQNNGV. The CDR3 runs 15 residues.

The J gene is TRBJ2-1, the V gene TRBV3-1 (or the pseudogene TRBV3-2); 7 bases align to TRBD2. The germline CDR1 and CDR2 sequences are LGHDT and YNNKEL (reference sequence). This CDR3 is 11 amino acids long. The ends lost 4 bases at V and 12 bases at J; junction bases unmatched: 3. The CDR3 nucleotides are TGTGCCAGCAGCCCCGGGGAGGGGCAGTTCTTC. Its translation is CASSPGEGQFF.

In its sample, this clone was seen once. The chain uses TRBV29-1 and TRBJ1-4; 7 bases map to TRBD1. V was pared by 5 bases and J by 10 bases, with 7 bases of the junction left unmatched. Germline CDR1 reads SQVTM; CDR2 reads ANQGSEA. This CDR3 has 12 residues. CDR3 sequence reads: CSVLDRAVKLFF. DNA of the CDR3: TGCAGCGTTCTAGACAGGGCCGTAAAACTGTTTTTT.

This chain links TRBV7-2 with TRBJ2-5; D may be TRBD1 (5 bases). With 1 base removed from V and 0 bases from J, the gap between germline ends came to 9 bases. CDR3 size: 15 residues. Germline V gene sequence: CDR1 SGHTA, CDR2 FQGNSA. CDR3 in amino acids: CASSLVLQDQETQYF. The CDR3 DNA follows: TGTGCCAGCAGCTTAGTGTTACAGGACCAAGAGACCCAGTACTTC.

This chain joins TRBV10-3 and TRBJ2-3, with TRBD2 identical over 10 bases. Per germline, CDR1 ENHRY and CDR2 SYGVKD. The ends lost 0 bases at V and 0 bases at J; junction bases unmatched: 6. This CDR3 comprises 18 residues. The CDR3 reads CAISESIAGGPSTDTQYF. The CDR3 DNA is TGTGCCATCAGTGAGTCAATAGCGGGGGGTCCTAGCACAGATACGCAGTATTTT.

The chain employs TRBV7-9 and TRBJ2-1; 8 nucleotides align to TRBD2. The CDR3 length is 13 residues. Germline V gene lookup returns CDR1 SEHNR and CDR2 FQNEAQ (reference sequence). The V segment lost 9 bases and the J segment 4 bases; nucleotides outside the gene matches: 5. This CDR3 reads CASKAGEYNEQFF. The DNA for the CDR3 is TGTGCCAGTAAAGCGGGGGAGTACAATGAGCAGTTCTTC.

The CDR3 loop is CASRPQGGTEAFF. Here the CDR3 DNA reads TGTGCCAGCAGACCACAGGGTGGCACTGAAGCTTTCTTT. The chain recombines TRBV2 with TRBJ1-1; tentative D call: TRBD1 (6 bases). V lost 6 bases and J 4 bases, leaving 12 bases between the germline ends. The germline V gene has CDR1 SNHLY and CDR2 FYNNEI. The CDR3 extends over 13 amino acids.

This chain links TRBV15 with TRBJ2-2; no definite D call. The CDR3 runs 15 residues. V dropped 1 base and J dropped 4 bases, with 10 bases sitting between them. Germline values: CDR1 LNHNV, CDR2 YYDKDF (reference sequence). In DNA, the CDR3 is TGTGCCACCAGCAGAGGCACAGAGTTCACCGGGGAGCTGTTTTTT. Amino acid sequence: CATSRGTEFTGELFF.

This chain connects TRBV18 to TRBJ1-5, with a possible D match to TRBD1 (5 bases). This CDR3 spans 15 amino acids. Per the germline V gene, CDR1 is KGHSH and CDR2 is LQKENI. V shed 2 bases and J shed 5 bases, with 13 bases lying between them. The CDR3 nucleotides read TGTGCCAGCTCACCAATCGACACAGGAGATCAGCCCCAGCATTTT. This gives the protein CASSPIDTGDQPQHF.

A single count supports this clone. The CDR3 bases are TGTGCCAGTAGTATCTCAACAGCGGGAGAGTGGTACGAGCAGTACTTC. Translation gives CASSISTAGEWYEQYF. J is TRBJ2-7 and V is TRBV19, with TRBD2 matching 8 bases. V trimming: 3 bases; J trimming: 4 bases; junction bases outside the gene matches: 11. Per germline, CDR1 LNHDA and CDR2 SQIVND (reference sequence). The CDR3 totals 16 residues.

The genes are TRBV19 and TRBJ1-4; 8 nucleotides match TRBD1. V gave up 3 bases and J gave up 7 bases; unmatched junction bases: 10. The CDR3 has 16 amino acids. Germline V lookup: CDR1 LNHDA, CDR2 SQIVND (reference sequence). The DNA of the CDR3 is TGTGCCAGTAGTATTGGGCCAGGGGGCGCTTCTGAAAAACTGTTTTTT. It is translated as CASSIGPGGASEKLFF.

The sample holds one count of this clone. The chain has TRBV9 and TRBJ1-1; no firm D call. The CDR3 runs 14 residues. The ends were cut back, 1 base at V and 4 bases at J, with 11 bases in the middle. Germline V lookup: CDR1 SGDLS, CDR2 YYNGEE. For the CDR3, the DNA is TGTGCCAGCAGCGTAAAAGGCCCAGGCACTGAAGCTTTCTTT. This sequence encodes CASSVKGPGTEAFF.

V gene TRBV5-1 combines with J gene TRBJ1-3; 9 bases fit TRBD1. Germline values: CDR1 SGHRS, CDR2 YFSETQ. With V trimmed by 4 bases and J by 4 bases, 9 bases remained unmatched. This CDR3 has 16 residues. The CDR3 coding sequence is TGCGCCAGCAGCCCCGGGGGACAGGGAGTAGGAAACACCATATATTTT. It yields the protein CASSPGGQGVGNTIYF.

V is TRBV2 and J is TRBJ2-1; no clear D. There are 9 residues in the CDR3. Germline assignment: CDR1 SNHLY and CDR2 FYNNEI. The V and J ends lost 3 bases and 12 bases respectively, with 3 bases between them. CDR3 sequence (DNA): TGTGCCAGCAGTGATCTGCAGTTCTTC. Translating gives CASSDLQFF.

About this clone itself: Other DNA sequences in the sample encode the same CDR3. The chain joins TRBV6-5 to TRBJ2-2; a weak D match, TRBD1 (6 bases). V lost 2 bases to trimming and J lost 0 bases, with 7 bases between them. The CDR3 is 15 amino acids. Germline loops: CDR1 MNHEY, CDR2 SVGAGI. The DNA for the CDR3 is TGTGCCAGCAGTTACGGACAGACGAACACCGGGGAGCTGTTTTTT. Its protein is CASSYGQTNTGELFF.

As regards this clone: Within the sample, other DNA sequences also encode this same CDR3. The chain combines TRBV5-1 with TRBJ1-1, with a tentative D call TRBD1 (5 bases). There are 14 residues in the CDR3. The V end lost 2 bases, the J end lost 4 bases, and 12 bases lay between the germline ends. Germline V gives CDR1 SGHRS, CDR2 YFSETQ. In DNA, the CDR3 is TGCGCCAGCAGCTTAAGGCAGGGTGGCACTGAAGCTTTCTTT. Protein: CASSLRQGGTEAFF.

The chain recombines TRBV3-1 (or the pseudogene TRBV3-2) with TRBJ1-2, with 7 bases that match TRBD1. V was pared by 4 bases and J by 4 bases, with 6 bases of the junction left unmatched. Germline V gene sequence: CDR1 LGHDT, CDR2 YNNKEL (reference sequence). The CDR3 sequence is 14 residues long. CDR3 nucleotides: TGTGCCAGCAGCCCCCGGACAGGCTCCTATGGCTACACCTTC. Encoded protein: CASSPRTGSYGYTF.

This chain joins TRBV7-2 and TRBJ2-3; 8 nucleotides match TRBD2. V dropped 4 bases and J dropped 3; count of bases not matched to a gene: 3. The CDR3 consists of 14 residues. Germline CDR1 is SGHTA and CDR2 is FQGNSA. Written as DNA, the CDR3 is TGTGCCAGCAGCTCGGGGGGGGAGACAGATACGCAGTATTTT. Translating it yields CASSSGGETDTQYF.